This TCR beta chain appears in the sequencing data of a study of blood T cell repertoires in COVID-19. Overall study: The study drew acute and convalescent COVID-19 samples from the United States, Italy and Spain. T cells, B-cell-depleted T cells, or PBMCs supplied cDNA or gDNA.

Germline CDR1 SGHKS, CDR2 YYEKEE (reference sequence). V lost 2 bases and J 9 bases, leaving 18 bases between the germline ends. There are 15 residues in the CDR3. Methods used by the authors: For nucleated cells, counts were estimated from reference gene primer amplification. Sequencing was performed with immunoSEQ multiplex PCR; in TCRdb, only in-frame clones are kept and a portion is missing. Clone size and the V and J calls come from that table; the DNA yielded D and trimming. The table shows about 150,000 clones, with around 84% occurring only once. Material: peripheral blood. V usage is TRBV5-5 and J usage is TRBJ2-1; tentative D call: TRBD2 (5 bases). The sequence was obtained from a man older than 75 with acute or convalescent COVID-19. For the CDR3, the DNA is TGTGCCAGCAGCTTTTCCGACACTCCCGCGGGTGAGCAGTTCTTC. Translating it yields CASSFSDTPAGEQFF.